Below are 27 T cell receptor beta chains sequenced from a single sample in a study of blood T cell repertoires in COVID-19 (TCRdb year 2020). The library was prepared using the immunoSEQ multiplex PCR assay. The clones in this table, taken by TCRdb from immuneACCESS, are in-frame only. Not every clone is retained; where verified, under half of the shortfall comes from an unresolved V gene, and the cause of the rest is unknown. The sample table contains 200,000 to 300,000 clones; only one count was recorded for nearly 85% of them. Clones ranked in the top ten supply around 6% of the sample. Sequenced material: peripheral blood. These receptors were obtained from a human donor in a cohort sampled during active COVID-19.

This chain connects TRBV14 to TRBJ2-5; 7 positions agree with TRBD2. V lost 0 bases, J lost 9 bases, and 1 base stayed unmatched. The germline V gene has CDR1 SGHDN and CDR2 FVKESK. CDR3 length equals 12 residues. Here the CDR3 reads CASSQEAGAQYF. In DNA form, the CDR3 reads TGTGCCAGCAGCCAAGAGGCGGGGGCCCAGTACTTC.

The chain combines TRBV10-1 with TRBJ2-1, with 8 positions matching TRBD1. The ends lost 2 bases at V and 4 bases at J; junction bases unmatched: 1. The CDR3 is 14 residues long. Germline loops: CDR1 WNHNN, CDR2 SYGVQD (reference sequence). CDR3 in DNA: TGCGCCAGCAGTGAGACAGGGGGATACAATGAGCAGTTCTTC. Translated, it gives CASSETGGYNEQFF.

The chain uses TRBV4-1 and TRBJ2-7; tentatively, D is TRBD1 (5 bases). Germline V gives CDR1 MGHRA, CDR2 YSYEKL. The CDR3 spans 16 residues. Trimming pared 0 bases from V and 2 bases from J, leaving 14 bases between. This CDR3 reads CASSQDPAGRPYEQYF. The CDR3 region has the DNA TGCGCCAGCAGCCAAGATCCGGCAGGGCGACCCTACGAGCAGTACTTC.

This clone is a singleton in its sample. This rearrangement joins TRBV9 to TRBJ2-2; D gene ambiguous. This CDR3 comprises 14 residues. V was trimmed by 4 bases and J by 6 bases, leaving 13 bases between them. The germline CDR1 and CDR2 sequences are SGDLS and YYNGEE. CDR3 nucleotides: TGTGCCAGCAGCCCCGTCTTATCCGCCGGGGAGCTGTTTTTT. Translation gives CASSPVLSAGELFF.

This chain uses TRBV28 with TRBJ2-2; 7 nucleotides line up with TRBD1. The CDR3 extends over 15 amino acids. Germline CDR1 MDHEN, CDR2 SYDVKM. V gave up 6 bases and J gave up 0 bases; unmatched junction bases: 4. Here the CDR3 reads CASRKGTANTGELFF. The CDR3 region has the DNA TGTGCCAGCAGGAAAGGGACAGCGAACACCGGGGAGCTGTTTTTT.

The rearrangement joins TRBV19 to TRBJ2-7, with TRBD2 identical over 9 bases. This CDR3 has 15 amino acids. Trimming cost V 4 bases and J 7 bases; bases outside gene matches: 11. The germline gives CDR1 LNHDA, CDR2 SQIVND (reference sequence). The CDR3 is CASSTGTSPSSEQYF. The DNA of the CDR3 is TGTGCCAGTAGTACCGGGACTAGCCCCTCTTCAGAGCAGTACTTC.

The chain combines TRBV28 with TRBJ2-6; tentatively, D is TRBD1 (5 bases). The germline gives CDR1 MDHEN, CDR2 SYDVKM. Trimming removed 7 bases at V and 0 bases at J, with 10 bases between. The length of the CDR3 is 15 residues. The chain's CDR3 is CASTQGGSGANVLTF. The CDR3 bases are TGTGCCAGCACCCAGGGCGGCTCTGGGGCCAACGTCCTGACTTTC.

The rearrangement joins TRBV5-4 to TRBJ1-3; 8 nucleotides align to TRBD1. V lost 2 bases, J lost 2 bases, and 9 bases stayed unmatched. Germline V gene data show CDR1 as SGHNT and CDR2 as YYREEE (reference sequence). This CDR3 spans 17 amino acids. The CDR3 spells CASSFPGQGLTGNTIYF. DNA for the CDR3: TGTGCCAGCAGCTTCCCCGGACAGGGATTGACTGGAAACACCATATATTTT.

The chain employs TRBV6-5 and TRBJ1-3; 7 positions match TRBD1. Germline V gene data show CDR1 as MNHEY and CDR2 as SVGAGI. V gave up 7 bases and J gave up 0 bases; unmatched junction bases: 6. This CDR3 is 15 amino acids long. Written as DNA, the CDR3 is TGTGCCAGCATAAAGGGGGCTAGCTCTGGAAACACCATATATTTT. This sequence encodes CASIKGASSGNTIYF.

V gene TRBV18 combines with J gene TRBJ2-7; no clear D gene. Germline CDR1 is KGHSH and CDR2 is LQKENI. With 3 bases removed from V and 2 bases from J, the gap between germline ends came to 11 bases. The CDR3 sequence is 14 residues long. The CDR3 DNA reads TGTGCCAGCTCACCCCAAGCGCTTGCCTACGAGCAGTACTTC. Its protein is CASSPQALAYEQYF.

This rearrangement joins TRBV5-1 to TRBJ1-2, with 10 bases that match TRBD1. In germline, CDR1 is SGHRS, CDR2 YFSETQ. This CDR3 is 14 amino acids long. J was trimmed by 6 bases and V by 3 bases; bases with no gene match: 5. The CDR3 sequence is CASSWGTGENGYTF. The CDR3 DNA reads TGCGCCAGCAGCTGGGGGACAGGGGAAAATGGCTACACCTTC.

The chain couples TRBV7-2 to TRBJ2-3, with TRBD1 matching over 9 bases. V shed 4 bases and J 4 bases; nucleotides not matched to a gene: 3. The CDR3 consists of 14 residues. The V gene's germline CDR1 is SGHTA and CDR2 FQGNSA. The DNA of the CDR3 is TGTGCCAGCAGCTCGAGGACAGGGGCAGATACGCAGTATTTT. This codes for CASSSRTGADTQYF.

The chain recombines TRBV18 with TRBJ2-7; D gene ambiguous. V was pared by 2 bases and J by 0 bases, with 8 bases between. From germline, CDR1 is KGHSH and CDR2 LQKENI. The CDR3 covers 14 residues. CDR3: CASSPEAISYEQYF. CDR3 DNA: TGTGCCAGCTCACCAGAGGCCATCTCCTACGAGCAGTACTTC. Based on the CDR3 plus reference TRBV18 and TRBJ2-7, the full variable domain is NAGVMQNPRHLVRRRGQEARLRCSPMKGHSHVYWYRQLPEEGLKFMVYLQKENIIDESGMPKERFSAEFPKEGPSILRIQQVVRGDSAAYFCASSPEAISYEQYFGPGTRLTVT.

V is TRBV7-2 and J is TRBJ2-5; D unresolved. The CDR3 sequence is 11 residues long. Germline V gene lookup returns CDR1 SGHTA and CDR2 FQGNSA. The V end lost 5 bases, the J end lost 1 base, and 2 bases lay between the germline ends. The DNA for the CDR3 is TGTGCCAGCAGCCTCCAAGAGACCCAGTACTTC. It is translated as CASSLQETQYF.

This sequence joins TRBV29-1 and TRBJ1-4, with D perhaps TRBD1 (5 bases). Trimming took 4 bases from V and 0 from J, leaving 15 bases between them. Germline CDR1 SQVTM, CDR2 ANQGSEA. The CDR3 totals 16 residues. The CDR3 sequence is CSVGGVGISTNEKLFF. DNA for the CDR3: TGCAGCGTTGGGGGGGTAGGCATCTCAACTAATGAAAAACTGTTTTTT.

This chain uses TRBV5-1 with TRBJ2-7; TRBD1 matches 7 bases. V dropped 2 bases and J dropped 7; count of bases not matched to a gene: 15. CDR3 length: 16 amino acids. Germline-derived CDR1 and CDR2 are SGHRS and YFSETQ. This CDR3 reads CASSFASGTASGEQYF. For the CDR3, the DNA is TGCGCCAGCAGCTTCGCTTCCGGGACAGCTTCAGGAGAGCAGTACTTC.

V usage is TRBV6-6 and J usage is TRBJ1-6, with D hard to call. The germline V and J ends were trimmed by 7 bases and 6 bases, with 16 bases remaining between them. CDR3 length equals 15 residues. Germline V CDR1 and CDR2: MNHNY, SVGAGI (reference sequence). The CDR3 region is CASTERGEGNSPLHF. DNA of the CDR3: TGTGCCAGCACCGAACGGGGAGAGGGTAATTCACCCCTCCACTTT.

The rearrangement joins TRBV7-2 to TRBJ2-3; the D is unclear. The V end lost 1 base, the J end lost 0 bases, and 5 bases lay between the germline ends. CDR3 size: 14 residues. Looked up from germline, CDR1 is SGHTA and CDR2 is FQGNSA. Here the CDR3 reads CASSLGYSTDTQYF. DNA of the CDR3: TGTGCCAGCAGCTTAGGCTACAGCACAGATACGCAGTATTTT.

This chain joins TRBV7-2 and TRBJ1-2; D perhaps matches TRBD1 (5 bases). Germline CDR1 is SGHTA and CDR2 is FQGNSA. CDR3 length equals 16 residues. V shed 1 base and J shed 0 bases, with 12 bases lying between them. The CDR3 nucleotides read TGTGCCAGCAGCTTAGAGGCGAACAGGCCTAACTATGGCTACACCTTC. Translation gives CASSLEANRPNYGYTF.

The genes are TRBV5-5 and TRBJ2-5; 10 bases align to TRBD1. With V trimmed by 3 bases and J by 0 bases, 5 bases remained unmatched. This CDR3 is built from 16 residues. Germline CDR1 SGHKS, CDR2 YYEKEE (reference sequence). The CDR3 region has the DNA TGTGCCAGCAGCTGGGGGGACAGGGGCTACCAAGAGACCCAGTACTTC. This gives the protein CASSWGDRGYQETQYF. The complete variable domain, with remaining parts taken from reference TRBV5-5 and TRBJ2-5, reads DAGVTQSPTHLIKTRGQQVTLRCSPISGHKSVSWYQQVLGQGPQFIFQYYEKEERGRGNFPDRFSARQFPNYSSELNVNALLLGDSALYLCASSWGDRGYQETQYFGPGTRLLVL.

V is TRBV6-1 and J is TRBJ2-7, with 7 bases fitting TRBD2. The germline V gene encodes CDR1 MNHNS and CDR2 SASEGT. V gave up 2 bases and J gave up 5 bases; unmatched junction bases: 9. The CDR3 contains 15 residues. CDR3 residues: CASSESGGHGHEQYF. The CDR3 region has the DNA TGTGCCAGCAGTGAATCGGGAGGACACGGCCACGAGCAGTACTTC.

The chain is built from TRBV2 and TRBJ1-5, with 7 bases that match TRBD1. V lost 1 base, J lost 3 bases, and 3 bases stayed unmatched. Germline values: CDR1 SNHLY, CDR2 FYNNEI. The CDR3 loop spans 15 amino acids. The CDR3 protein is CASSEEQGVNQPQHF. The CDR3 DNA follows: TGTGCCAGCAGTGAAGAGCAGGGGGTCAATCAGCCCCAGCATTTT. The full variable domain, in which reference TRBV2 and TRBJ1-5 provide the parts outside the CDR3, is EPEVTQTPSHQVTQMGQEVILRCVPISNHLYFYWYRQILGQKVEFLVSFYNNEISEKSEIFDDQFSVERPDGSNFTLKIRSTKLEDSAMYFCASSEEQGVNQPQHFGDGTRLSIL.

This chain joins TRBV10-3 and TRBJ2-5; 11 bases map to TRBD2. CDR1 and CDR2 (germline): ENHRY, SYGVKD. The CDR3 contains 18 residues. The trim removed 0 bases at V and 2 bases at J, leaving 8 bases unmatched. The CDR3 bases are TGTGCCATCAGTGAGTCGATAGCGGGGGGGTTTCTACAAGAGACCCAGTACTTC. This encodes CAISESIAGGFLQETQYF.

V gene TRBV5-1 combines with J gene TRBJ2-3; D might be TRBD1 (5 bases). The CDR3 loop spans 14 amino acids. Trimming cost V 1 base and J 2 bases, with 8 bases left between them. CDR1 is SGHRS, CDR2 YFSETQ, per germline. The CDR3 DNA follows: TGCGCCAGCAGCTTGCAACAGGTCACAGATACGCAGTATTTT. It codes for CASSLQQVTDTQYF.

V and J are TRBV5-4 and TRBJ2-3; D is unresolved. Trimming left V 1 base short and J 3 bases short, with 6 bases between. The CDR3 contains 13 residues. Germline assignment: CDR1 SGHNT and CDR2 YYREEE (reference sequence). In nucleotides, the CDR3 is TGTGCCAGCAGCTTGTGGCAGACAGATACGCAGTATTTT. This codes for CASSLWQTDTQYF.

The gene calls are TRBV30 and TRBJ2-2; TRBD2 is a possible D gene (6 bases). Between the trimmed V and J ends, which lost 4 bases and 6 bases, there was a span of 15 bases. Germline V lookup: CDR1 GTSNPN, CDR2 SVGIG (reference sequence). This CDR3 is 14 amino acids long. The CDR3 region has the DNA TGTGCCTGGATGGTGGGGGGTCTGGCCGGGGAGCTGTTTTTT. This encodes CAWMVGGLAGELFF.

This chain connects TRBV5-1 to TRBJ2-5; possible D gene TRBD1, 6 bases. Germline V lookup: CDR1 SGHRS, CDR2 YFSETQ. Between the trimmed V and J ends, which lost 3 bases and 1 base, there was a span of 7 bases. This CDR3 is built from 13 residues. The CDR3 loop reads CASSWDTQETQYF. CDR3 coding DNA: TGCGCCAGCAGCTGGGACACCCAAGAGACCCAGTACTTC.